This T cell receptor beta chain was found in a study of blood T cell repertoires in COVID-19 (TCRdb year 2020). In terms of the full investigation: The collaborator samples originated in the United States, Italy and Spain and spanned the acute and convalescent phases of COVID-19. The dataset comprised deeply sampled blood TCRbeta repertoires from subjects exposed to, actively infected with, or recovered from COVID-19. The prospective study material was composed of cDNA or gDNA derived from T cells, B-cell-depleted T cells, or PBMCs. The samples were drawn from two sources: the first 160 participants of the ongoing ImmuneRACE study, and fewer than 1,500 subjects contributed by 6 global collaborators. A freely available public database, intended as a resource for researchers studying the immune response to SARS-CoV-2, is where the repertoires were released. Where HLA class I and class II types were available, the types were taken from metadata supplied by the sample provider, not from assay-based typing. A de-identified subject ID, COVID-19 status, age in years and sex were almost always included in the sample metadata. General study outcomes and caveats: The quantity of clinical and demographic metadata differed by source and by participant and was supplied without curation.

V sheds 0 bases and J sheds 4 bases, leaving 22 bases between their ends. The CDR3 has 18 amino acids, counting the end cysteine and phenylalanine. CDR3 DNA is the only sequence kept; it has 54 bases, read in frame from the first base. In the germline V gene (reference sequence), CDR1 corresponds to SGHNT and CDR2 to YYREEE. Each collaborating institution followed its own protocols to collect whole blood in K2EDTA tubes. Collaborator samples were shipped for TCRbeta analysis as frozen whole blood, isolated PBMCs, or DNA extracted from either sample type. A note on this clone: What antigen it recognizes has not been identified. No base-level quality is on record; no much larger clone is a single base apart.

The immunoSEQ Assay, a bias-controlled multiplex PCR, was used to amplify TCRbeta CDR3 regions from genomic DNA. Per the original workflow: Nucleated cell counts per sample were estimated from amplification of reference gene primers within the assay. Sequence reads were collapsed and filtered to measure the absolute abundance of every unique TCRbeta CDR3 rearrangement. For each sample, productive Simpson clonality was calculated as the square root of Simpson's diversity index over productive rearrangements. TCRdb retrieved this table from immuneACCESS and kept in-frame rearrangements only. Not all clones are present; in checked studies, unresolved V genes account for under half, and no reason is known for the remainder. D and trimming were read from the DNA, whereas the V and J calls and clone size are those reported in that table. The table for this sample lists 140,000 or so clones; around nine tenths of them were counted only once. The top ten clones comprise roughly 1.5% of the sample.

This clonotype was obtained from a human donor in a cohort sampled during active COVID-19. Recombination connected TRBV5-4 to TRBJ1-1, and perhaps TRBD1 as D gene, on 6 matching bases. The sequencing input was peripheral blood. The sequenced DNA is TGTGCCAGCAGCTTGGCCTTTACGGGGGAGGGGGGAGTCACTGAAGCTTTCTTT. The resulting protein is CASSLAFTGEGGVTEAFF.